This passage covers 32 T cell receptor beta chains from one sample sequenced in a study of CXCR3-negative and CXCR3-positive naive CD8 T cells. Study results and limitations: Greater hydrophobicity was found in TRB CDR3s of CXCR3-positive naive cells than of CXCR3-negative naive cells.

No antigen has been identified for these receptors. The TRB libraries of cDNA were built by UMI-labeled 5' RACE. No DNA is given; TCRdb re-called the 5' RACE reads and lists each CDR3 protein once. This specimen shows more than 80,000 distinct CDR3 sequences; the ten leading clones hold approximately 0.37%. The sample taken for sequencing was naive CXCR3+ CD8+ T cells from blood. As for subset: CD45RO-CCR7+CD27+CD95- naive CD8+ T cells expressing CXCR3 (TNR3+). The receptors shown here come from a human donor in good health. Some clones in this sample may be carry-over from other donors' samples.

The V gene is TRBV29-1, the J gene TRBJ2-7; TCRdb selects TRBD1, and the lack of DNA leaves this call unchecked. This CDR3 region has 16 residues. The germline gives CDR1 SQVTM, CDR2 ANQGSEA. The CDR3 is CSALGTGATGDYEQYF.

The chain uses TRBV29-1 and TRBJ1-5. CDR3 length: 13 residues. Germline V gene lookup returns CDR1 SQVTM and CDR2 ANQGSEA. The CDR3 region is CSVARGGDQPQHF.

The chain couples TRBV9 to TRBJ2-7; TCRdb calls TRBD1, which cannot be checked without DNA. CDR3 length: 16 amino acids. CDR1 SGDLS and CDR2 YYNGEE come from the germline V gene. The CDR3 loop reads CASSVEIRTYLNEQYF.

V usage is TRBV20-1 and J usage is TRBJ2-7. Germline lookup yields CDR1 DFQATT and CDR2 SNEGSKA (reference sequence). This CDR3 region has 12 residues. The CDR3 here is CSARSTSYEQYF.

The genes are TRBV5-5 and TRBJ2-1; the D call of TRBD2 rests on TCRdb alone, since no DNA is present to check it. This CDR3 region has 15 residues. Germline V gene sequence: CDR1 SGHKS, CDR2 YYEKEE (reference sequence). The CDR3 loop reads CASSAQGGRYNEQFF.

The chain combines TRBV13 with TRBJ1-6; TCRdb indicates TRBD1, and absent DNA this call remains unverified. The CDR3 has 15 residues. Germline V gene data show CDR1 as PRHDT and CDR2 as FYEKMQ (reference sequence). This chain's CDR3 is CASSFDRSYNSPLHF.

The CDR3 loop is CASSVGTSGTTRQFF. The genes are TRBV9 and TRBJ2-1; without DNA, the TCRdb call of TRBD2 cannot be checked. The CDR3 covers 15 residues. CDR1 and CDR2 from the germline V gene are SGDLS and YYNGEE.

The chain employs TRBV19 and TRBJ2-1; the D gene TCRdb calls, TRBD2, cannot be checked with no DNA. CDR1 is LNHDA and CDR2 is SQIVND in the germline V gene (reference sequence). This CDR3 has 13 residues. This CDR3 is CASSTLAGGEQFF.

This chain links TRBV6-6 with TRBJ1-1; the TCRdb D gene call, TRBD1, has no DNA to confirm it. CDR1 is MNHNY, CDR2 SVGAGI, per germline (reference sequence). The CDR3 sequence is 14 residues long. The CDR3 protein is CASRPTGMNTEAFF.

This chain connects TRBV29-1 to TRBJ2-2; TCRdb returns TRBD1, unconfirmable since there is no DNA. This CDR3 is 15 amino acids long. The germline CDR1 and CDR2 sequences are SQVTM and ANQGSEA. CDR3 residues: CSVLDSAIVTGELFF.

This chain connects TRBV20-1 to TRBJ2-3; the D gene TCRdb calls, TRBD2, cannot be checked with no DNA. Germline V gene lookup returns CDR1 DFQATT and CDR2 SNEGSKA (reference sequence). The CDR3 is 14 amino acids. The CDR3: CSATGLAGTDTQYF.

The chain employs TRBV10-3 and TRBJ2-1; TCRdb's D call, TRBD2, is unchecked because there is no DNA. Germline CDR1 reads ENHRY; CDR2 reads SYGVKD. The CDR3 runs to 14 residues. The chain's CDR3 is CAISAGGDYNEQFF.

The CDR3: CASSIGNRGGEQYF. The V call is TRBV19, the J call TRBJ2-7; TCRdb's D call of TRBD1 is untestable without DNA. This CDR3 spans 14 amino acids. Per germline, CDR1 LNHDA and CDR2 SQIVND (reference sequence).

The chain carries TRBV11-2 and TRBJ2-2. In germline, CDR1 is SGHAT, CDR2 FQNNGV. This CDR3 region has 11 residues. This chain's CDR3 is CASSLSGEPFF. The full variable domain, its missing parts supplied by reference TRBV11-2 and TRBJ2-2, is EAGVAQSPRYKIIEKRQSVAFWCNPISGHATLYWYQQILGQGPKLLIQFQNNGVVDDSQLPKDRFSAERLKGVDSTLKIQPAKLEDSAVYLCASSLSGEPFFGEGSRLTVL.

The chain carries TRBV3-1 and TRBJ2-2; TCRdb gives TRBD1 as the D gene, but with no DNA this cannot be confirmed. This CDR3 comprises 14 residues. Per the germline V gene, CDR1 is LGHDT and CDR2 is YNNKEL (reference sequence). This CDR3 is CASRGQTNTGELFF.

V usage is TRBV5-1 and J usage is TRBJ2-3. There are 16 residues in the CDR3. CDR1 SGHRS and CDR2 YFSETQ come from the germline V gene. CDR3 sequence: CASSLEAGVWEDTQYF. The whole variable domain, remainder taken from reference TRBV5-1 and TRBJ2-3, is KAGVTQTPRYLIKTRGQQVTLSCSPISGHRSVSWYQQTPGQGLQFLFEYFSETQRNKGNFPGRFSGRQFSNSRSEMNVSTLELGDSALYLCASSLEAGVWEDTQYFGPGTRLTVL.

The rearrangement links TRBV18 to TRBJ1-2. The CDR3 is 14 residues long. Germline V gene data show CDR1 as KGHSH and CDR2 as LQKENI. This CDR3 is CASSLIRDGYGYTF. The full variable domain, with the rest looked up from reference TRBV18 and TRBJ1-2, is NAGVMQNPRHLVRRRGQEARLRCSPMKGHSHVYWYRQLPEEGLKFMVYLQKENIIDESGMPKERFSAEFPKEGPSILRIQQVVRGDSAAYFCASSLIRDGYGYTFGSGTRLTVV.

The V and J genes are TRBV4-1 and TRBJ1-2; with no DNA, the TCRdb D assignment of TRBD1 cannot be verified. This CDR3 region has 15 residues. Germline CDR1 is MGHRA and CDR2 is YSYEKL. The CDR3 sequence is CASTIEYREVYGYTF.

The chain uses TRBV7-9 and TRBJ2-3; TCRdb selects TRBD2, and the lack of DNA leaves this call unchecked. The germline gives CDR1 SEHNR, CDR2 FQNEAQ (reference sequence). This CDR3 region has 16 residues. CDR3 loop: CASSPLGGGNTDTQYF.

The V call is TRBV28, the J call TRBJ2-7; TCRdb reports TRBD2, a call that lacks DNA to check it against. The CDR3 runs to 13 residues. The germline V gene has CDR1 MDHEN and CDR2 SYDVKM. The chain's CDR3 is CASSSRLSYEQYF.

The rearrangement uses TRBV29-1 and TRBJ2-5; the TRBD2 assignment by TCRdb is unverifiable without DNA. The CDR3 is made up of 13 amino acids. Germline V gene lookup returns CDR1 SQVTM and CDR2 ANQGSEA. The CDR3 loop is CSVLAGGPETQCF.

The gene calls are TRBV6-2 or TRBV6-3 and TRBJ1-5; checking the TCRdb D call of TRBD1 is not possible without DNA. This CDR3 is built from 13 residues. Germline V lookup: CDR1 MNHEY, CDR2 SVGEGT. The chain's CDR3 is CASRGQGYQPQHF.

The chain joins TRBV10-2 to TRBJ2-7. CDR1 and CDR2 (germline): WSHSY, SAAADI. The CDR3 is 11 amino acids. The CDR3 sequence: CASSGTLEQYF.

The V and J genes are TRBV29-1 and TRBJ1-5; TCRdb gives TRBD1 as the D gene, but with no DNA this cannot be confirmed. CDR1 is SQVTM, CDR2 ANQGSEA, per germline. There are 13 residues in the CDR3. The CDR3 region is CSVWTGGGQPQHF.

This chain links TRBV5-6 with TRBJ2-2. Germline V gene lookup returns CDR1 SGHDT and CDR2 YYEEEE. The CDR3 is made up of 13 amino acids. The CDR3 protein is CASSPTSTGELFF.

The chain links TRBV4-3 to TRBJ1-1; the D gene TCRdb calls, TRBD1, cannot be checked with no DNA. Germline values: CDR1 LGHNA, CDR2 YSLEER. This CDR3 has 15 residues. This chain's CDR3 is CASSQDFSGGHGAFF.

The CDR3 sequence is CASSLGVSGGYEQYF. The chain carries TRBV5-4 and TRBJ2-7; TCRdb lists TRBD2, though no DNA is available to test this call. The CDR3 length is 15 residues. Germline CDR1 is SGHNT and CDR2 is YYREEE (reference sequence).

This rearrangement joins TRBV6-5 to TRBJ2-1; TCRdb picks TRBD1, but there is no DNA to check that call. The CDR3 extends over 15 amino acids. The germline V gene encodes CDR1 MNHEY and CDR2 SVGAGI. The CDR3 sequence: CASSLTGSGGGEQFF.

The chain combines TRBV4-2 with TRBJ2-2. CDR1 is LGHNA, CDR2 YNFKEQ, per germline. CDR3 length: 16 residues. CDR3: CASSQDGSSNTGELFF.

The CDR3 loop reads CASSSSTGQVPGANVLTF. The V and J genes are TRBV27 and TRBJ2-6; TCRdb names TRBD1, which stays unverified in the absence of DNA. Germline lookup yields CDR1 MNHEY and CDR2 SMNVEV (reference sequence). CDR3 length: 18 amino acids.

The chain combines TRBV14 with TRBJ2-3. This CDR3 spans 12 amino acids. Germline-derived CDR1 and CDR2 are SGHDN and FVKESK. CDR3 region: CASTASTDTQYF.

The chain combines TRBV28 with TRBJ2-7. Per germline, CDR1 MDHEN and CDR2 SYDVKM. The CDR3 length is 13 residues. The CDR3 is CASRTSLSYEQYF.